Listed here is a single T cell receptor beta chain. The data were taken from a study of blood T cell repertoires in COVID-19. About the study: PBMCs, B-cell-depleted T cells, or T cells were the source of the cDNA or gDNA that made up the material.

Germline trimming cut 0 bases from V and 2 bases from J; bases unmatched to any gene: 3. CDR1 and CDR2 from the germline V gene are SQVTM and ANQGSEA. The length of the CDR3 is 14 residues. Method: immunoSEQ multiplex PCR; TCRdb's copy keeps in-frame clones and lacks some. The sample lists over 150,000 clones; more than 85% were seen once. The material sequenced was peripheral blood. This chain joins TRBV29-1 and TRBJ1-2, with 7 bases fitting TRBD1. This TCR came from a man aged 55 to 70 with COVID-19, enrolled during active disease. CDR3: CSVEDRRGNYGYTF. For the CDR3, the DNA is TGCAGCGTTGAAGACCGCAGGGGGAACTATGGCTACACCTTC.